This entry concerns a single TCR beta chain. This clonotype was seen a handful of times. Its target antigen remains unknown. No base-level quality is on record; no much larger clone is a single base apart. This record belongs to a study of vaccination and CD4 T cells after COVID-19 (dated by TCRdb to 2021 to 2024). About the investigation overall: In the convalescent cohort there were six males and four females, among whom were two Hispanic individuals, seven Caucasians, two Asians and one multiracial person. For stimulating the cultures, overlapping spike peptide pools were used, derived from SARS-CoV-2 as well as from the common cold coronaviruses HCoV-NL63, HCoV-OC43 and HCoV-229E. Participants got two doses of the Pfizer-BioNTech BNT162b2 vaccine (n=8) or two doses of the Moderna mRNA-1273 vaccine (n=2). Control cultures used a CEFX viral epitope pool as positive control, an HIV-1 Nef peptide pool as negative control, or no peptide. Post-COVID blood samples from convalescent patients were collected a median of around 100 days after diagnosis, with a range of roughly 35 to 161 days. Post-vaccine blood samples were obtained a median of around 74 days after the second vaccine dose, with a range of about 14 to 241 days. In about 11 COVID-19 convalescent patients and several infection-naive healthy vaccine recipients, the spike-specific CD4+ TCR repertoire before mRNA vaccination was compared with the repertoire after mRNA vaccination.

What the research found in general, with its limitations: Although the median number of SARS-CoV-2-reactive clonotypes went up from more than 20 after infection to roughly 40 after vaccination, the increase was not significant. In convalescent patients, nearly all vaccine-specific clones (304 of 307) were found to be mono-reactive for SARS-CoV-2 spike rather than cross-reactive with common cold coronaviruses. In convalescent patients, a median roughly 88% of post-vaccine SARS-CoV-2-reactive clones were detected only after vaccination, suggesting vaccine-specific priming. Only a relatively small number of convalescent patients were included in the study, and early timepoints following natural infection were not analyzed.

The CDR3 measures 13 amino acids from cysteine to phenylalanine. Solely the CDR3 DNA is kept, with 39 bases framed from the first base. Sequences DFQATT (CDR1) and SNEGSKA (CDR2) are obtained from the germline V gene (reference sequence). Cut back by 6 bases and 0 bases, the V and J ends lie 10 bases apart. What this sample's treatment or condition label stands for: roughly ten-day PBMC culture with coronavirus spike peptide pools or control peptides (ViraFEST assay). The ViraFEST assay was used in the study, in which antigen-specific T cells were expanded with peptide pools and expanded clonotypes were subsequently identified by TCR sequencing. The absence of prior SARS-CoV-2 infection in healthy vaccine recipients was confirmed by negative nucleocapsid antibody tests before and after vaccination. Each well held approximately 2 million PBMCs cultured in IMDM containing roughly 5.4% human AB serum and 9 to 10 IU/ml IL-2, with 8.5 to 10 ug/ml peptide pools added. On days 3 and 7, half of the culture medium was replaced with fresh IL-2-containing medium. After roughly 9 days of culture, CD4+ T cells were isolated by negative selection with the EasySep CD4+ T cell isolation kit. Ficoll-Paque Plus gradient centrifugation was used to isolate PBMCs from whole blood, and the isolated PBMCs were then either used fresh or cryopreserved at -140C. Culture conditions were generally each tested in triplicate wells.

The library was obtained by PCR. At the Johns Hopkins FTIC core, DNA from the cultured CD4+ T cells underwent TCR sequencing with the Oncomine TCR Beta short-read assay. The QIAamp micro DNA kit was used to extract genomic DNA from the cultured CD4+ T cells. Oncomine TCR Beta libraries from cultured CD4+ T cells were pooled with unique dual indexes and sequenced on an Illumina iSeq 100. As for how the authors treated the data: Non-productive sequences were removed, and CDR3s not starting with C, not ending with F or W, or shorter than 7 amino acids were discarded. The MANAFEST web application identified antigen-specific clonotypes by comparing peptide-stimulated wells against reference wells and other culture wells. For a clone to be called positive, the clone needed an FDR below 0.05, an odds ratio above 5, and a productive frequency above 0.1% in at least two of three replicate wells. Cross-reactive clonotypes were defined as significantly expanded in both SARS-CoV-2 spike wells and at least one common cold coronavirus spike condition. Using R version 3.6.1, CDR3 homology was evaluated through Levenshtein distances (stringdist) along with unrooted phylogenetic trees (ape). In TCRdb, the public reads were trimmed at Q25 with fastp and aligned with MiXCR, with productive beta chains retained. Identical CDR3 proteins give one entry, which carries the most common genes and DNA. The V and J calls come from TCRdb's annotation, not from the publication. Across this sample there are fewer than 25,000 distinct CDR3 sequences, with 38% seen only once. The ten biggest clones cover about 18% of the sample.

The chain uses TRBV20-1 and TRBJ2-3; possibly the D gene is TRBD2, per 6 matching bases. The sample in question was CD4+ T cells from blood, cultured in vitro, obtained before SARS-CoV-2 vaccination. The TCR sequence derives from a human donor who received a COVID-19 vaccine. The CDR3 protein sequence reads: CSASAGSTDTQYF. Here is the DNA: TGCAGTGCCTCGGCGGGGAGCACAGATACGCAGTATTTT.